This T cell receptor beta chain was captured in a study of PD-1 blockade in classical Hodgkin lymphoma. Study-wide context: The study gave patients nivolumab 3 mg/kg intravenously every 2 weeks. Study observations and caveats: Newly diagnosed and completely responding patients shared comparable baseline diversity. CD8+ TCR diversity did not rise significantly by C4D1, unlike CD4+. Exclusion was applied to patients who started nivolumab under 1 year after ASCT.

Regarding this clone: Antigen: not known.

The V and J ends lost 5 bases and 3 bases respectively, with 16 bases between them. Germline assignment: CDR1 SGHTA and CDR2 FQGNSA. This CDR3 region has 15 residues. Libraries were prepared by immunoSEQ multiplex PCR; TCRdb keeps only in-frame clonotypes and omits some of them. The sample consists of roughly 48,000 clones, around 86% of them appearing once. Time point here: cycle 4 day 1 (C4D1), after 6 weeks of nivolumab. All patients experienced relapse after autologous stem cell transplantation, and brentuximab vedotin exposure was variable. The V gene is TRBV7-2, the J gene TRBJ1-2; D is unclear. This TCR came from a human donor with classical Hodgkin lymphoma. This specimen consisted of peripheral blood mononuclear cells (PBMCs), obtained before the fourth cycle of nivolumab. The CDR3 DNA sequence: TGTGCCAGCAGCCCGAGAATAGGCGCAGACTATGGCTACACCTTC. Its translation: CASSPRIGADYGYTF.